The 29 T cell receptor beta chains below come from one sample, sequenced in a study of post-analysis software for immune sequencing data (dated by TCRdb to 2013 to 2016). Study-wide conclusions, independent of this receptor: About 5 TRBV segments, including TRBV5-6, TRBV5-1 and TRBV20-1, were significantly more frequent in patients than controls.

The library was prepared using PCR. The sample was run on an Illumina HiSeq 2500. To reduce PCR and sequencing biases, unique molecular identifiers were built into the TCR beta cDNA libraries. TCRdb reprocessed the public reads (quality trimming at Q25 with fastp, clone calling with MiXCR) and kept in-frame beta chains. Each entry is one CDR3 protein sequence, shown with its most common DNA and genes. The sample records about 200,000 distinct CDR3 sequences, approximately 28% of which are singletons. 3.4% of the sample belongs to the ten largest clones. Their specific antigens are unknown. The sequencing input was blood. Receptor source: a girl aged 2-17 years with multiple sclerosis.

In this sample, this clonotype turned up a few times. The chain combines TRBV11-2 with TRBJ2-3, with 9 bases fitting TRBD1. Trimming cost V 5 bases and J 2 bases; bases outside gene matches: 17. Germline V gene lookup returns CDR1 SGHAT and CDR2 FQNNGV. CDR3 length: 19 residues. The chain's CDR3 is CASSPPFGYGTGTTDTQYF. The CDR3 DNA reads TGTGCCAGCAGCCCCCCGTTCGGGTACGGGACAGGGACCACAGATACGCAGTATTTT.

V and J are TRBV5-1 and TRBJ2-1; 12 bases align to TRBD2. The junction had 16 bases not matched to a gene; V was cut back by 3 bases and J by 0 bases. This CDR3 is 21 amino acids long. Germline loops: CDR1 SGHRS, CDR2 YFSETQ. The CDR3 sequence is CASSSDATSGGLRSSYNEQFF. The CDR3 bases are TGCGCCAGCAGCTCAGACGCAACTAGCGGGGGGCTTAGGAGCTCCTACAATGAGCAGTTCTTC.

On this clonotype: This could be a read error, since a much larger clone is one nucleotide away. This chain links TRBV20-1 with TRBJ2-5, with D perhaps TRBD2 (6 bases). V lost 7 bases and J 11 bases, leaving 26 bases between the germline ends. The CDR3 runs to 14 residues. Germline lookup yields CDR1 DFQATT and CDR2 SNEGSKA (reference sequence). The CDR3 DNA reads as TGCAGTGTCCACAACGAGGAGGCGACGGGGGAGCAGTACTTC. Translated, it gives CSVHNEEATGEQYF.

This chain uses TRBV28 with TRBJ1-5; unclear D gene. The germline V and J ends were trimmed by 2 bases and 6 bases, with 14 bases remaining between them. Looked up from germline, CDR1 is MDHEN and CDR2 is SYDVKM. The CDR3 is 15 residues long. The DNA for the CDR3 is TGTGCCAGCAGTTTAGACCGACGTCTGAGTCAGCCCCAGCATTTT. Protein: CASSLDRRLSQPQHF.

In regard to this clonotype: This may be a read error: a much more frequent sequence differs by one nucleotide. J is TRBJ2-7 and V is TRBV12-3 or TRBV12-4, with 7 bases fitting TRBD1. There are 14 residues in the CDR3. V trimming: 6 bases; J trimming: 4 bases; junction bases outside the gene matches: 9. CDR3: CASRDGQDEYEQYF. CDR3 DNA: TGTGCCAGCAGGGACGGACAGGACGAATACGAGCAGTACTTC.

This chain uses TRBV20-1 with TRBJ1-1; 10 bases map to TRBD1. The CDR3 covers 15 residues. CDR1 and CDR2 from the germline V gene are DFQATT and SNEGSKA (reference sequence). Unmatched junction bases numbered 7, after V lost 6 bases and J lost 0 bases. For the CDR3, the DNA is TGCAGTGCAAGCCGACAGGGGGCGATGAACACTGAAGCTTTCTTT. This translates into CSASRQGAMNTEAFF.

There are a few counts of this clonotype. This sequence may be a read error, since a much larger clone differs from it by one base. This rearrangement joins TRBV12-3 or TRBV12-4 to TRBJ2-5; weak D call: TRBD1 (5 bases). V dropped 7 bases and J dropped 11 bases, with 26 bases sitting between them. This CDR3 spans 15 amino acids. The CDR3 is CASIPWTQTSNEQYF. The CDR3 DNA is TGTGCCAGCATTCCTTGGACACAAACTTCCAATGAGCAGTACTTC.

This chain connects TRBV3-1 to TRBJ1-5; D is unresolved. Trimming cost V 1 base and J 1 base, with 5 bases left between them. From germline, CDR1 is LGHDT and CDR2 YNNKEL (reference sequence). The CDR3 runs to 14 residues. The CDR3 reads CASSQAGSNQPQHF. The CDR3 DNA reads TGTGCCAGCAGCCAAGCCGGGAGCAATCAGCCCCAGCATTTT.

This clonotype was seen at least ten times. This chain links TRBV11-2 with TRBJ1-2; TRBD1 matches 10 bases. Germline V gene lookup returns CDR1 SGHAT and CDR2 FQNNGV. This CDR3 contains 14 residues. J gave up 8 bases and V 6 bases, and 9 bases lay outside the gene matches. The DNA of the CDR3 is TGTGCCAGCAGACCCGGGACAGGGGATGGCGGCTACACCTTC. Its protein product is CASRPGTGDGGYTF.

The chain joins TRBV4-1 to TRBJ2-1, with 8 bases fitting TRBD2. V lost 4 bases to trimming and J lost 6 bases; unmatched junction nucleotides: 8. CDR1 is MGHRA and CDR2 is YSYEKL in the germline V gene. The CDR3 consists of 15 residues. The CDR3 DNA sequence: TGCGCCAGCAGCCCGTCAGCGACTAGCGTCAATGAGCAGTTCTTC. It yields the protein CASSPSATSVNEQFF.

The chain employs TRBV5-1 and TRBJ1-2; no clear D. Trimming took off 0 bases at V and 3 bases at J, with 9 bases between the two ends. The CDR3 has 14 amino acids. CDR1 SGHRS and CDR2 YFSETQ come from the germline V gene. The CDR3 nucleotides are TGCGCCAGCAGCTTGGCCCCCAAGGACTATGGCTACACCTTC. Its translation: CASSLAPKDYGYTF.

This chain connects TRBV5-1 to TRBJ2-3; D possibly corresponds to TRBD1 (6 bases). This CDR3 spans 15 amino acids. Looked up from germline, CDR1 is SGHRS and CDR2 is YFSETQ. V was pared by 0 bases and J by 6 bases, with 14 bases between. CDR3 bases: TGCGCCAGCAGCTTGGTCACAGGGCAGATGGATACGCAGTATTTT. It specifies CASSLVTGQMDTQYF.

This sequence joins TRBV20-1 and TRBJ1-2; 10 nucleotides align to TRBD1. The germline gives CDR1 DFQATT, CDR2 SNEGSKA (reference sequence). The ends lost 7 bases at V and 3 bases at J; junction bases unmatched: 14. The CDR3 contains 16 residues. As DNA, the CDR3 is TGCAGTGTTATCGGGACAGGGGCTAGTGGAGACTATGGCTACACCTTC. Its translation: CSVIGTGASGDYGYTF.

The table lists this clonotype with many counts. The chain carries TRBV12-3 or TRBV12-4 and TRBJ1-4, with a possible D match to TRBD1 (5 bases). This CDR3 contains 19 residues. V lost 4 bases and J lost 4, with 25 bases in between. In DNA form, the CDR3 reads TGTGCCAGCAGTTGGGAATCTAAGGGCCAGGGAGGTTATAATGAAAAACTGTTTTTT. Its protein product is CASSWESKGQGGYNEKLFF.

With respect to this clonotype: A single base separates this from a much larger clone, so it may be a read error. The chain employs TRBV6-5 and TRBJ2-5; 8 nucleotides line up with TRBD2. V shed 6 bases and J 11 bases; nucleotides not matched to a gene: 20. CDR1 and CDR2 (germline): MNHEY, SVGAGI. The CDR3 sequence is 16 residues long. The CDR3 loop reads CASRSFSGVSYNEQYF. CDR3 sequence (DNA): TGTGCCAGCAGATCTTTTAGCGGGGTCTCCTACAATGAGCAGTACTTC.

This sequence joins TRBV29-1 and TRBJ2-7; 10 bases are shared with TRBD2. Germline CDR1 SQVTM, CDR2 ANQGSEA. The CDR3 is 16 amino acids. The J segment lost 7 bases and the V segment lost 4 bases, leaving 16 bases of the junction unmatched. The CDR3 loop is CSVGQAGGGSYNEQYF. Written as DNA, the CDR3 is TGCAGCGTTGGGCAAGCGGGAGGGGGCTCCTACAATGAGCAGTACTTC.

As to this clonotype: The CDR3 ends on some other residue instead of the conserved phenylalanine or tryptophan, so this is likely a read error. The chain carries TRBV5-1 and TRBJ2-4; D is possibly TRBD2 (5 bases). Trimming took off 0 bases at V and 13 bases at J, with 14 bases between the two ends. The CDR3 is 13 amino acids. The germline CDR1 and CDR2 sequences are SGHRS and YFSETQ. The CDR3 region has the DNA TGCGCCAGCAGCTTGGGACTAACCCTCGGGCAGTACGTC. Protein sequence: CASSLGLTLGQYV.

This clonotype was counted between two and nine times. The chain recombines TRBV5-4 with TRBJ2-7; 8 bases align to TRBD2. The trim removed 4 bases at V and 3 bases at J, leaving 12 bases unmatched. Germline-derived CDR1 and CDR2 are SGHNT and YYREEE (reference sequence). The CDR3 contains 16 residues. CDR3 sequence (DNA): TGTGCCAGCAGCCCGGAGACCGGGACTAGGGTCTACGAGCAGTACTTC. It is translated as CASSPETGTRVYEQYF.

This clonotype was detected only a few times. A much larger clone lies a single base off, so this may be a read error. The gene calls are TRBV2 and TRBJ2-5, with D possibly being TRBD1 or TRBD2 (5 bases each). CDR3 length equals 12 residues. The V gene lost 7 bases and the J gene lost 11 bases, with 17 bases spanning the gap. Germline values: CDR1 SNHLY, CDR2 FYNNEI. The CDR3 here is CASNEGENEQYF. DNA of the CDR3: TGTGCCAGCAACGAAGGGGAGAATGAGCAGTACTTC.

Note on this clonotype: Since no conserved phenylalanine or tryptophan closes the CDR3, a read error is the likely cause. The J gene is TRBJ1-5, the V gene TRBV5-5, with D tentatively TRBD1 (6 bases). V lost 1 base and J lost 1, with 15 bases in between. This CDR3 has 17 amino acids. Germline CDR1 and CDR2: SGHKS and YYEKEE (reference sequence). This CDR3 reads CASSLIGGAGSNQPQHV. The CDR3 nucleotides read TGTGCCAGCAGCTTGATTGGGGGCGCGGGCAGCAATCAGCCCCAGCATGTT.

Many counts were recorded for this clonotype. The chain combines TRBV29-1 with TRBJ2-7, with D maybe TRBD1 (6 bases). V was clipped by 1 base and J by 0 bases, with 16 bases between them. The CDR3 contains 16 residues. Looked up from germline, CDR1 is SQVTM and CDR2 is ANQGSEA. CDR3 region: CSVEGVEDSGSYEQYF. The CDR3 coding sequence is TGCAGCGTTGAAGGGGTGGAGGACAGCGGCTCCTACGAGCAGTACTTC.

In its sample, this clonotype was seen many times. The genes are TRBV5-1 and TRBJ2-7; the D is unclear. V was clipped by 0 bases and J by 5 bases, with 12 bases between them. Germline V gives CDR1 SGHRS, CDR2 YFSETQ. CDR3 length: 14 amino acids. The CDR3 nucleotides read TGCGCCAGCAGCTTGGCCCTAGAGGTCCACGAGCAGTACTTC. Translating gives CASSLALEVHEQYF.

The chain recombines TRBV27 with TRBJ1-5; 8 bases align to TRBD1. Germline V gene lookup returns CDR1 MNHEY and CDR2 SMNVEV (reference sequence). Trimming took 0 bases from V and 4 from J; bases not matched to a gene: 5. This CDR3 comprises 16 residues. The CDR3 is CASSLSGQGGNQPQHF. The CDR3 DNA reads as TGTGCCAGCAGTTTATCTGGACAGGGTGGAAATCAGCCCCAGCATTTT.

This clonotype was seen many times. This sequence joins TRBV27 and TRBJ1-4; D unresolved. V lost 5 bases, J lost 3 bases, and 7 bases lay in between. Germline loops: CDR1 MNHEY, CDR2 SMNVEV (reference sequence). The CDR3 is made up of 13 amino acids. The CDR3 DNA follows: TGTGCCAGCAGTGTGTGGGCTAATGAAAAACTGTTTTTT. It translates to CASSVWANEKLFF.

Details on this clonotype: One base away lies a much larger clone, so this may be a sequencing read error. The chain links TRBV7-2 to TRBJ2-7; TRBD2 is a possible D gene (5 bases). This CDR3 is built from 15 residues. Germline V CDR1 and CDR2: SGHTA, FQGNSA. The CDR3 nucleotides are TGTGCCAGCAGCATAGCGAGCAGTCGTAACTACGAGCAGTACTTC. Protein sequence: CASSIASSRNYEQYF.

The CDR3 DNA follows: TGCGCCAGCAGCTTGGCCCAGACCCAAGAGACCCAGTACTTC. This sequence encodes CASSLAQTQETQYF. The chain is built from TRBV5-1 and TRBJ2-5; D remains ambiguous. The V end lost 0 bases, the J end lost 1 base, and 7 bases lay between the germline ends. This CDR3 region has 14 residues. Germline CDR1 is SGHRS and CDR2 is YFSETQ. Full variable domain (remainder filled in from reference TRBV5-1 and TRBJ2-5): KAGVTQTPRYLIKTRGQQVTLSCSPISGHRSVSWYQQTPGQGLQFLFEYFSETQRNKGNFPGRFSGRQFSNSRSEMNVSTLELGDSALYLCASSLAQTQETQYFGPGTRLLVL.

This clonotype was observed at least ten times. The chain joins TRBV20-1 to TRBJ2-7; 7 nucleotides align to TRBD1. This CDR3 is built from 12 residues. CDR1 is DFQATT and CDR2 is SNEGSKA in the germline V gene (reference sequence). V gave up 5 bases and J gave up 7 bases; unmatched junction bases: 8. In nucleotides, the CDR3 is TGCAGTGCTGTGGACAGGTCACAGGAGCAGTACTTC. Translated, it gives CSAVDRSQEQYF.

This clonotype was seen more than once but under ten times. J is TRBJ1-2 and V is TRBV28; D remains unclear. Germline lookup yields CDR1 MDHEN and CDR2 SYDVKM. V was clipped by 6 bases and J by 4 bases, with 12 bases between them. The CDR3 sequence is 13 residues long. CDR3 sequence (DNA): TGTGCCAGCAGCCCCATCTGGAGCTATGGCTACACCTTC. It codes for CASSPIWSYGYTF.

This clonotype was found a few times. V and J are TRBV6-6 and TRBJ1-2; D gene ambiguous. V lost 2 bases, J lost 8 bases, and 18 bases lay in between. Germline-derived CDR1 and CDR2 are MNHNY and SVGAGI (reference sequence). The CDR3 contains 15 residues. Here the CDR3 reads CASSYKEAATMGYTF. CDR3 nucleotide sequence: TGTGCCAGCAGTTACAAAGAAGCCGCAACCATGGGCTACACCTTC.